Listed below are T cell receptor beta chains from one sample, sequenced in a study of control samples from healthy donors and cancer patients. Repertoires were generated with immunoSEQ multiplex PCR, while TCRdb's copy carries only in-frame clones and drops some. The data contain tens of thousands of clones, about 87% of them seen just once; the ten biggest clones take up under 3%. The sequencing input was PBMCs. The receptors shown here come from a woman in her forties or fifties with head and neck cancer. CDR3s include the opening cysteine and the closing phenylalanine or tryptophan. A D gene is named only where the DNA matches it firmly. A row's size may be missing; if present it is once, few, many or a size class.

len: 15
j_gene: TRBJ2-7
d_gene: -
abundance: -
v_gene: TRBV5-1
CDR3nt: TGCGCCAGCAGCTTGGCCGGCAGGGCATCCTACGAGCAGTACTTC
CDR3aa: CASSLAGRASYEQYF

len: 14
j_gene: TRBJ2-2
d_gene: TRBD2
abundance: -
v_gene: TRBV28
CDR3nt: TGTGCCAGCAGTCCCCTAGCGGGGGCCGGGGAGCTGTTTTTT
CDR3aa: CASSPLAGAGELFF

len: 17
j_gene: TRBJ2-2
d_gene: TRBD1
abundance: -
v_gene: TRBV2
CDR3nt: TGTGCCAGCAGTGGGGAAATTGGACAGGGTAACACCGGGGAGCTGTTTTTT
CDR3aa: CASSGEIGQGNTGELFF

len: 14
j_gene: TRBJ2-3
d_gene: -
abundance: -
v_gene: TRBV2
CDR3nt: TGTGCCAGCAGTGAAGCGCTCCTCAGAGATACGCAGTATTTT
CDR3aa: CASSEALLRDTQYF

len: 14
j_gene: TRBJ2-7
d_gene: TRBD1
abundance: -
v_gene: TRBV7-9
CDR3nt: TGTGCCAGCAGCATGACAGGGGAATTCTACGAGCAGTACTTC
CDR3aa: CASSMTGEFYEQYF

len: 11
j_gene: TRBJ1-4
d_gene: -
abundance: -
v_gene: TRBV29-1
CDR3nt: TGCAGCGTTGAGCAGGGAGAAAAACTGTTTTTT
CDR3aa: CSVEQGEKLFF

len: 14
j_gene: TRBJ1-1
d_gene: -
abundance: -
v_gene: TRBV5-1
CDR3nt: TGCGCCAGTAGCAACGGGGGAGGGAACACTGAAGCTTTCTTT
CDR3aa: CASSNGGGNTEAFF

len: 18
j_gene: TRBJ2-1
d_gene: TRBD2
abundance: once
v_gene: TRBV27
CDR3nt: TGTGCCAGCAGGTCGCGGGGGGCTTTCATCGGGTCCTACAATGAGCAGTTCTTC
CDR3aa: CASRSRGAFIGSYNEQFF

len: 11
j_gene: TRBJ1-5
d_gene: TRBD1
abundance: -
v_gene: TRBV28
CDR3nt: TGTGCCACCCAGGGGGCTCAGCCCCAGCATTTT
CDR3aa: CATQGAQPQHF

len: 10
j_gene: TRBJ1-2
d_gene: -
abundance: -
v_gene: TRBV6-5
CDR3nt: TGTGCCAGCAGCCTTCCGGGCTACACCTTC
CDR3aa: CASSLPGYTF

len: 14
j_gene: TRBJ2-7
d_gene: -
abundance: -
v_gene: TRBV7-6
CDR3nt: TGTGCCAGCAGCCCGCGCGGGATCTCCTACGAGCAGTACTTC
CDR3aa: CASSPRGISYEQYF

len: 16
j_gene: TRBJ2-3
d_gene: TRBD2
abundance: -
v_gene: TRBV5-4
CDR3nt: TGTGCCAGCTCCCAGGCTAGCGGTTTAAGCACAGATACGCAGTATTTT
CDR3aa: CASSQASGLSTDTQYF

len: 14
j_gene: TRBJ1-1
d_gene: -
abundance: -
v_gene: TRBV30
CDR3nt: TGTGCCTGGAGTATGACCCTGGGGGACACTGAAGCTTTCTTT
CDR3aa: CAWSMTLGDTEAFF

len: 15
j_gene: TRBJ1-3
d_gene: -
abundance: -
v_gene: TRBV19
CDR3nt: TGTGCCAGCAGTGGGCAGTCTTTCTCTGGAAACACCATATATTTT
CDR3aa: CASSGQSFSGNTIYF

len: 17
j_gene: TRBJ2-1
d_gene: -
abundance: -
v_gene: TRBV27
CDR3nt: TGTGCCAGCAGTCCACGCGGACTCCGGGACTCCTACAATGAGCAGTTCTTC
CDR3aa: CASSPRGLRDSYNEQFF

len: 14
j_gene: TRBJ1-1
d_gene: -
abundance: -
v_gene: TRBV19
CDR3nt: TGTGCCAGCTTACTGGGAGGGGCTAACACTGAAGCTTTCTTT
CDR3aa: CASLLGGANTEAFF

len: 17
j_gene: TRBJ2-2
d_gene: -
abundance: -
v_gene: TRBV4-2
CDR3nt: TGTGCCAGCAGCCCGCTAACGGGGGGCCGCGACACCGGGGAGCTGTTTTTT
CDR3aa: CASSPLTGGRDTGELFF

len: 15
j_gene: TRBJ2-5
d_gene: -
abundance: -
v_gene: TRBV14
CDR3nt: TGTGCCAGCAGCCAGGTCGGGACAAGGCGGGAGACCCAGTACTTC
CDR3aa: CASSQVGTRRETQYF

len: 16
j_gene: TRBJ2-1
d_gene: -
abundance: -
v_gene: TRBV27
CDR3nt: TGTGCCAGCAGTGAGTCGCAACTCGACAGTTACAATGAGCAGTTCTTC
CDR3aa: CASSESQLDSYNEQFF

len: 16
j_gene: TRBJ2-6
d_gene: -
abundance: -
v_gene: TRBV27
CDR3nt: TGTGCCAGCAGTACCCTTGGGGGAATTGGGGCCAACGTCCTGACTTTC
CDR3aa: CASSTLGGIGANVLTF

len: 15
j_gene: TRBJ2-5
d_gene: TRBD1
abundance: -
v_gene: TRBV28
CDR3nt: TGTGCCAGCACCCTAATGGGACAGCCGAAAGAGACCCAGTACTTC
CDR3aa: CASTLMGQPKETQYF

len: 15
j_gene: TRBJ1-4
d_gene: TRBD1
abundance: -
v_gene: TRBV23-1
CDR3nt: TGCGCCAGCAGTCCGACAGGGGATGCTAATGAAAAACTGTTTTTT
CDR3aa: CASSPTGDANEKLFF

len: 16
j_gene: TRBJ2-7
d_gene: -
abundance: -
v_gene: TRBV5-1
CDR3nt: TGCGCCAGCAGCTTGGCCCCCGGGACTTTCCCCTACGAGCAGTACTTC
CDR3aa: CASSLAPGTFPYEQYF

len: 15
j_gene: TRBJ1-1
d_gene: -
abundance: -
v_gene: TRBV5-8
CDR3nt: TGTGCCAGCAGCTTGGACAGGGCCCCGGGGACTGAAGCTTTCTTT
CDR3aa: CASSLDRAPGTEAFF

len: 13
j_gene: TRBJ2-7
d_gene: -
abundance: -
v_gene: TRBV7-9
CDR3nt: TGTGCCAGCAGCCCGACTATCAGCCGACCGTGGTACTTC
CDR3aa: CASSPTISRPWYF

len: 14
j_gene: TRBJ1-2
d_gene: -
abundance: -
v_gene: TRBV7-9
CDR3nt: TGTGCCAGCAGCTTAGAGGAGATCAGGGGTGGCTACACCTTC
CDR3aa: CASSLEEIRGGYTF

len: 13
j_gene: TRBJ1-2
d_gene: -
abundance: -
v_gene: TRBV7-9
CDR3nt: TGTGCCAGCAGCTTAGGACAGAGCTATGGCTACACCTTC
CDR3aa: CASSLGQSYGYTF

len: 13
j_gene: TRBJ2-1
d_gene: -
abundance: once
v_gene: TRBV3-1/TRBV3-2
CDR3nt: TGTGCCAGCAGCCAGTTATACAACAATGAGCAGTTCTTC
CDR3aa: CASSQLYNNEQFF

len: 14
j_gene: TRBJ2-7
d_gene: -
abundance: once
v_gene: TRBV30
CDR3nt: TGTGCCTGGAATCTCCTGACAGGCCCCTACGAGCAGTACTTC
CDR3aa: CAWNLLTGPYEQYF

len: 13
j_gene: TRBJ2-7
d_gene: -
abundance: -
v_gene: TRBV27
CDR3nt: TGTGCCAGCGTAGGCAGGCTGCCCTACGAGCAGTACTTC
CDR3aa: CASVGRLPYEQYF

len: 14
j_gene: TRBJ1-2
d_gene: -
abundance: -
v_gene: TRBV19
CDR3nt: TGTGCCAGTAGTACAGGAGCCAGCCTCTATGGCTACACCTTC
CDR3aa: CASSTGASLYGYTF

len: 15
j_gene: TRBJ1-2
d_gene: TRBD1
abundance: -
v_gene: TRBV9
CDR3nt: TGTGCCAGCAGCGCCTCACAGGGGGCCGCAGGGGGCTACACCTTC
CDR3aa: CASSASQGAAGGYTF

len: 12
j_gene: TRBJ2-2
d_gene: -
abundance: -
v_gene: TRBV28
CDR3nt: TGTGCCAGCACCTGGGGAACCGGGGAGCTGTTTTTT
CDR3aa: CASTWGTGELFF

len: 16
j_gene: TRBJ2-1
d_gene: TRBD2
abundance: -
v_gene: TRBV4-2
CDR3nt: TGTGCCAGCAGCCCCCAGACTAGCGGGGGGTACAATGAGCAGTTCTTC
CDR3aa: CASSPQTSGGYNEQFF

len: 12
j_gene: TRBJ1-5
d_gene: -
abundance: medium-sized
v_gene: TRBV20-1
CDR3nt: TGCAGTGCTACTGAGGGGTATCAGCCCCAGCATTTT
CDR3aa: CSATEGYQPQHF

len: 14
j_gene: TRBJ1-1
d_gene: -
abundance: -
v_gene: TRBV14
CDR3nt: TGTGCCAGCAGCCAAGAAGGGGCCAGCACTGAAGCTTTCTTT
CDR3aa: CASSQEGASTEAFF

len: 16
j_gene: TRBJ1-1
d_gene: TRBD1
abundance: -
v_gene: TRBV6-2/TRBV6-3
CDR3nt: TGTGCCAGCAGTCCCCGGACAGGGGGCTTGGACACTGAAGCTTTCTTT
CDR3aa: CASSPRTGGLDTEAFF

len: 15
j_gene: TRBJ2-1
d_gene: TRBD1
abundance: -
v_gene: TRBV27
CDR3nt: TGTGCCAGCAGTTTAGAAGGACAGGGCTACAATGAGCAGTTCTTC
CDR3aa: CASSLEGQGYNEQFF

len: 14
j_gene: TRBJ1-4
d_gene: -
abundance: -
v_gene: TRBV28
CDR3nt: TGTGCCAGCAGTTTACGGACAGCCTATGAAAAACTGTTTTTT
CDR3aa: CASSLRTAYEKLFF

len: 14
j_gene: TRBJ1-4
d_gene: -
abundance: -
v_gene: TRBV28
CDR3nt: TGTGCCAGCAGTTTCATAGTGGACCGAGAAAAACTGTTTTTT
CDR3aa: CASSFIVDREKLFF